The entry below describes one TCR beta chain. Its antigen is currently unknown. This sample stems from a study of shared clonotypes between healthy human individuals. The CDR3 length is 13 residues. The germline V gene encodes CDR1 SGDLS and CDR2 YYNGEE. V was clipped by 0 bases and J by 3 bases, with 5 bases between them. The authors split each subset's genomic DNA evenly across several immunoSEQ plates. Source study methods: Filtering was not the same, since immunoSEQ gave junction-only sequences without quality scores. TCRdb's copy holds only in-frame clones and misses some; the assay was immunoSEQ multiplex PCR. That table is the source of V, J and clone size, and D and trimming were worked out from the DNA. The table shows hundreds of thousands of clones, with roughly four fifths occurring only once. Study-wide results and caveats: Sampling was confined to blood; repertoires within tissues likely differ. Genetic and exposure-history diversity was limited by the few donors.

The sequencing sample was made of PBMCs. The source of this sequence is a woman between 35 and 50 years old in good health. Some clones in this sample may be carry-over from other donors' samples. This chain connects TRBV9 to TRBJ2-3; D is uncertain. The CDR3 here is CASSVAGTDTQYF. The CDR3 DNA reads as TGTGCCAGCAGCGTAGCAGGAACAGATACGCAGTATTTT.